The rows below give T cell receptor beta chains drawn from one sample of a study of blood T cell repertoires in COVID-19. Clones were read by immunoSEQ multiplex PCR, and TCRdb kept only the in-frame ones, dropping some. The sample includes around 150,000 clones, more than 60% of them seen just once. The sequencing input was peripheral blood. These receptor sequences come from a man aged 65 to 79 with acute or convalescent COVID-19. Both conserved end residues are part of each CDR3. The D gene is left open where the match is weak. Some rows have no size entry. The others give once, few or many, or a class for an expanded clone.

V: TRBV19
J: TRBJ1-2
size: NA
D: NA
CDR3: CASNPMQGFAGGYTF
DNA: TGTGCCAGCAACCCAATGCAGGGTTTCGCGGGGGGCTACACCTTC

V: TRBV5-1
J: TRBJ2-7
size: once
D: TRBD1
CDR3: CASSFGSRVTGAEQYF
DNA: TGCGCCAGCAGCTTTGGCTCTCGGGTGACAGGGGCCGAGCAGTACTTC

V: TRBV28
J: TRBJ2-1
size: NA
D: NA
CDR3: CASSPHPLRSSYNEQFF
DNA: TGTGCCAGCAGTCCACACCCCCTAAGGAGCTCCTACAATGAGCAGTTCTTC

V: TRBV11-2
J: TRBJ2-5
size: NA
D: TRBD2
CDR3: CASRPRGAGDRETQYF
DNA: TGTGCCAGCAGGCCCCGGGGAGCGGGAGACCGGGAGACCCAGTACTTC

V: TRBV4-2
J: TRBJ2-1
size: once
D: NA
CDR3: CASSSGVTDPYNEQFF
DNA: TGTGCCAGCAGCTCAGGGGTCACAGATCCCTACAATGAGCAGTTCTTC

V: TRBV9
J: TRBJ1-6
size: NA
D: NA
CDR3: CASSVRQFNSPLHF
DNA: TGTGCCAGCAGCGTTCGCCAGTTTAATTCACCCCTCCACTTT

V: TRBV9
J: TRBJ2-1
size: NA
D: NA
CDR3: CASSVAYYNEQFF
DNA: TGTGCCAGCAGCGTAGCTTACTACAATGAGCAGTTCTTC

V: TRBV7-2
J: TRBJ2-1
size: NA
D: NA
CDR3: CASSLVGGADNEQFF
DNA: TGTGCCAGCAGCTTAGTTGGGGGCGCGGACAATGAGCAGTTCTTC

V: TRBV11-1
J: TRBJ2-3
size: NA
D: NA
CDR3: CASSGGEADTQYF
DNA: TGTGCCAGCAGCGGTGGAGAGGCAGATACGCAGTATTTT

V: TRBV2
J: TRBJ2-2
size: NA
D: NA
CDR3: CASRASERSGELFF
DNA: TGTGCCAGCAGGGCCTCCGAGCGGAGCGGGGAGCTGTTTTTT

V: TRBV15
J: TRBJ2-7
size: once
D: NA
CDR3: CATSRDYGSSHEQYF
DNA: TGTGCCACCAGCAGAGATTACGGGAGCTCCCACGAGCAGTACTTC

V: TRBV6-5
J: TRBJ2-1
size: NA
D: TRBD1
CDR3: CASSLTGGRGDEQFF
DNA: TGTGCCAGCAGTCTGACAGGGGGCCGAGGGGATGAGCAGTTCTTC

V: TRBV19
J: TRBJ2-3
size: NA
D: TRBD2
CDR3: CASNQAGGGTDTQYF
DNA: TGTGCCAGTAATCAAGCGGGAGGGGGCACAGATACGCAGTATTTT

V: TRBV15
J: TRBJ1-2
size: NA
D: TRBD1
CDR3: CATSGDRGDNYGYTF
DNA: TGTGCCACCAGCGGTGACAGGGGGGATAACTATGGCTACACCTTC

V: TRBV5-1
J: TRBJ2-3
size: NA
D: TRBD1
CDR3: CASSYRDRRAHTQYF
DNA: TGCGCCAGCAGCTACCGGGACAGGAGAGCGCATACGCAGTATTTT

V: TRBV27
J: TRBJ2-7
size: NA
D: NA
CDR3: CASSGGPGAPPYEQYF
DNA: TGTGCCAGCAGTGGGGGTCCGGGAGCGCCTCCCTACGAGCAGTACTTC

V: TRBV19
J: TRBJ1-2
size: NA
D: TRBD1
CDR3: CASSRDRVRGDYGYTF
DNA: TGTGCCAGCAGCCGGGACAGGGTTAGGGGTGACTATGGCTACACCTTC

V: TRBV4-3
J: TRBJ2-7
size: NA
D: TRBD2
CDR3: CASSKYSGSSYEQYF
DNA: TGCGCCAGCAGCAAGTATAGCGGGAGCTCCTACGAGCAGTACTTC

V: TRBV19
J: TRBJ2-1
size: many
D: TRBD2
CDR3: CASSRRGGRNEQFF
DNA: TGTGCCAGTAGTCGCCGCGGGGGGCGTAATGAGCAGTTCTTC

V: TRBV29-1
J: TRBJ2-3
size: NA
D: NA
CDR3: CSGNLGYTQYF
DNA: TGCAGCGGTAATCTCGGTTATACGCAGTATTTT

V: TRBV18
J: TRBJ1-2
size: NA
D: TRBD1
CDR3: CASSPRQGKYGYTF
DNA: TGTGCCAGCTCACCACGACAGGGGAAATATGGCTACACCTTC

V: TRBV6-1
J: TRBJ2-7
size: NA
D: TRBD2
CDR3: CASSERTSGSYEQYF
DNA: TGTGCCAGCAGTGAAAGGACTAGCGGGTCCTACGAGCAGTACTTC

V: TRBV7-2
J: TRBJ1-1
size: NA
D: TRBD1
CDR3: CASSLNRGDTEAFF
DNA: TGTGCCAGCAGCTTAAACAGGGGGGACACTGAAGCTTTCTTT

V: TRBV27
J: TRBJ1-2
size: NA
D: TRBD1
CDR3: CASSTDRSYGYTF
DNA: TGTGCCAGCAGCACGGACAGGAGCTATGGCTACACCTTC

V: TRBV5-8
J: TRBJ2-3
size: NA
D: NA
CDR3: CASSIQSTDTQYF
DNA: TGTGCCAGCAGCATCCAGTCCACAGATACGCAGTATTTT

V: TRBV28
J: TRBJ2-7
size: NA
D: TRBD1
CDR3: CASSEPGTGHEQYF
DNA: TGTGCCAGCAGTGAACCCGGGACAGGCCACGAGCAGTACTTC

V: TRBV19
J: TRBJ2-1
size: NA
D: TRBD1
CDR3: CASSIEVRGSSYNEQFF
DNA: TGTGCCAGTAGTATAGAGGTCAGGGGGAGCTCCTACAATGAGCAGTTCTTC

V: TRBV11-3
J: TRBJ2-3
size: NA
D: NA
CDR3: CASSFVVAEGDTQYF
DNA: TGTGCCAGCAGCTTTGTCGTGGCGGAGGGAGATACGCAGTATTTT

V: TRBV7-2
J: TRBJ1-5
size: NA
D: NA
CDR3: CASSLVQGNQPQHF
DNA: TGTGCCAGCAGCTTAGTACAGGGAAATCAGCCCCAGCATTTT

V: TRBV6-6
J: TRBJ1-1
size: NA
D: NA
CDR3: CASRTAVAAVDTEAFF
DNA: TGTGCCAGCAGAACGGCGGTGGCTGCGGTGGACACTGAAGCTTTCTTT

V: TRBV11-2
J: TRBJ2-5
size: NA
D: TRBD1
CDR3: CASSLRGQGGETQYF
DNA: TGTGCCAGCAGCTTGAGGGGACAGGGGGGCGAGACCCAGTACTTC

V: TRBV6-5
J: TRBJ1-4
size: once
D: NA
CDR3: CASSPGLDRNEKLFF
DNA: TGTGCCAGCAGTCCAGGACTGGACCGGAATGAAAAACTGTTTTTT